This T cell receptor beta chain comes out of a study of blood T cell repertoires in COVID-19. Measured with immunoSEQ multiplex PCR; TCRdb has only the in-frame clones, and not every one. The sample carries around 220,000 clones, 84% recorded once. This study enrolled people aged roughly 18 to 89 from about 24 US geographic areas. Germline V lookup: CDR1 MRHNA, CDR2 SNTAGT. CDR3 length: 13 amino acids. V lost 3 bases to trimming and J lost 9 bases; unmatched junction nucleotides: 0. Material for sequencing was PBMCs or T cells enriched from blood (not recorded which). The rearrangement links TRBV6-4 to TRBJ1-6, with TRBD1 identical over 9 bases. The sequence came from a woman between 40 and 50 years old who had recovered from COVID-19. The CDR3 DNA follows: TGTGCCAGCAGTGAGGACAGGGGTTCACCCCTCCACTTT. Translating it yields CASSEDRGSPLHF.